This T cell receptor (beta chain) was identified during a study of blood T cell repertoires in COVID-19. CDR1 is MDHEN and CDR2 is SYDVKM in the germline V gene. This CDR3 is built from 15 residues. V shed 3 bases and J shed 0 bases, with 9 bases lying between them. This clone was counted a few times. Clones were sequenced by immunoSEQ multiplex PCR, and TCRdb holds only the in-frame ones, with some missing. The table has about 92,000 clones, 60% to 85% seen once; the top ten hold approximately 8.9%. The chain uses TRBV28 and TRBJ2-4; D is possibly TRBD2 (6 bases). This receptor was taken from a man over 45 who had recovered from COVID-19. The sequenced sample was peripheral blood. CDR3 sequence: CASSLTRGAKNIQYF. CDR3 sequence (DNA): TGTGCCAGCAGTTTGACGCGGGGAGCCAAAAACATTCAGTACTTC.